This T cell receptor (beta chain) stems from a study of blood T cell repertoires in COVID-19. The V end was cut by 6 bases, the J end by 3 bases, with 25 bases between. Germline V CDR1 and CDR2: SGHTS, YDEGEE. CDR3 length equals 17 residues. Sequencing used immunoSEQ multiplex PCR; TCRdb keeps in-frame clones, though not all of them. This table holds about 140,000 clones, around 90% found once. Material for sequencing was peripheral blood. The TCR comes from a man in his fifties or sixties with active or convalescent COVID-19. The chain recombines TRBV5-8 with TRBJ2-7; D is possibly TRBD1 (5 bases). The CDR3 here is CASTLLISRVTGYEQYF. The CDR3 DNA sequence: TGTGCCAGCACCCTTTTAATCAGCAGGGTCACAGGCTACGAGCAGTACTTC.